The present TCR beta chain was sequenced within a study of blood T cell repertoires in COVID-19. This CDR3 region has 14 residues. CDR1 MDHEN and CDR2 SYDVKM come from the germline V gene. V was pared by 5 bases and J by 6 bases, with 9 bases of the junction left unmatched. Sequencing was performed with immunoSEQ multiplex PCR; in TCRdb, only in-frame clones are kept and a portion is missing. The table has about 99,000 clones, roughly 82% seen once. The sample consisted of peripheral blood. The J gene is TRBJ2-7, the V gene TRBV28; 8 positions match TRBD2. This sequence was found in a man in his 60s with acute or convalescent COVID-19. This CDR3 is CASSLGTSRVEQYF. The CDR3 nucleotides are TGTGCCAGCAGTCTAGGGACTAGTCGCGTCGAGCAGTACTTC. Full variable domain (missing parts from reference TRBV28 and TRBJ2-7): DVKVTQSSRYLVKRTGEKVFLECVQDMDHENMFWYRQDPGLGLRLIYFSYDVKMKEKGDIPEGYSVSREKKERFSLILESASTNQTSMYLCASSLGTSRVEQYFGPGTRLTVT.